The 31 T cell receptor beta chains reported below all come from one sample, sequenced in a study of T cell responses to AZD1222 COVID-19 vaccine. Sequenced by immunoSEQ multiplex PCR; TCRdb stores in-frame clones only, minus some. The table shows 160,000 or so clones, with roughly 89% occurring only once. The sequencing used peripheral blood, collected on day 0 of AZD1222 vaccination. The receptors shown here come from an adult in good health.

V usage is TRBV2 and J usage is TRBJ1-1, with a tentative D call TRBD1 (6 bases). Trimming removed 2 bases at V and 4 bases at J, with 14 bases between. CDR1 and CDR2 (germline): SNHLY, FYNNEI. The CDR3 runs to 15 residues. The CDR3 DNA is TGTGCCAGCAGTGAAATAGGGGGGTTCGGCACTGAAGCTTTCTTT. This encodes CASSEIGGFGTEAFF.

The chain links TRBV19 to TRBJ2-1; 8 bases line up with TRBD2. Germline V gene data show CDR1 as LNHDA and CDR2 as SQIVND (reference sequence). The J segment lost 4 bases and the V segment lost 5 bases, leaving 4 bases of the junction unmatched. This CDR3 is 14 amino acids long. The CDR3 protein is CASSERGTYNEQFF. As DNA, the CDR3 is TGTGCCAGTAGTGAGCGGGGGACTTACAATGAGCAGTTCTTC.

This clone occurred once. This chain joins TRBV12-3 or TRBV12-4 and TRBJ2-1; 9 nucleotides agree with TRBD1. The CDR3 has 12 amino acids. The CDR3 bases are TGTGCAGAGGGACAGGGCTACAATGAGCAGTTCTTC. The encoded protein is CAEGQGYNEQFF.

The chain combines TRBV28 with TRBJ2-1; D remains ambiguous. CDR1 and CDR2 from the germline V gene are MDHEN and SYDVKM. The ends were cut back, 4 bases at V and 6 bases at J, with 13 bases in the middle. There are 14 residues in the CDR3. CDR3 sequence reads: CASSYSDPPNEQFF. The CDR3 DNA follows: TGTGCCAGCAGTTATTCGGACCCCCCCAATGAGCAGTTCTTC.

The CDR3 region is CASSDTGGANYGYTF. The CDR3 coding sequence is TGTGCCAGCAGTGACACAGGGGGCGCCAACTATGGCTACACCTTC. The chain employs TRBV6-1 and TRBJ1-2; 9 bases agree with TRBD1. This CDR3 comprises 15 residues. Losses at the gene ends were 3 bases for V and 2 bases for J; bases not matched to a gene: 4. Germline assignment: CDR1 MNHNS and CDR2 SASEGT.

The CDR3: CASRPKRRVINTGANVLTF. The CDR3 bases are TGTGCCAGCAGGCCCAAGAGACGGGTAATAAATACTGGGGCCAACGTCCTGACTTTC. J is TRBJ2-6 and V is TRBV21-1; the D call TRBD2 from the table was never checked on the DNA. TRBV21-1 is shown as a pseudogene. This CDR3 contains 19 residues.

The CDR3 sequence: CASELGQGGETQYF. Written as DNA, the CDR3 is TGCGCCAGCGAATTGGGGCAGGGTGGAGAGACCCAGTACTTC. The J gene is TRBJ2-5, the V gene TRBV5-1, with D maybe TRBD1 (5 bases). This CDR3 has 14 residues. The germline V gene encodes CDR1 SGHRS and CDR2 YFSETQ. The germline V and J ends were trimmed by 7 bases and 4 bases, with 17 bases remaining between them.

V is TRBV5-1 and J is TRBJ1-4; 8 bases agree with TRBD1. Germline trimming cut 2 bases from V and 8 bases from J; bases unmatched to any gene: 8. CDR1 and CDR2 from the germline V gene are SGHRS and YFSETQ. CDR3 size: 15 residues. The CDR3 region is CASSLTGGSTEKLFF. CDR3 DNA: TGCGCCAGCAGCTTAACAGGGGGATCGACCGAAAAACTGTTTTTT.

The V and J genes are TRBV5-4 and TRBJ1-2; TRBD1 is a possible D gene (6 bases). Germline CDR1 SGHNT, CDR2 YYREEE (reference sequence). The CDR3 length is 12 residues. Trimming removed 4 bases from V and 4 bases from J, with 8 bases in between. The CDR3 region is CASSQDSYGYTF. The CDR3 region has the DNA TGTGCCAGCAGCCAGGACAGCTATGGCTACACCTTC.

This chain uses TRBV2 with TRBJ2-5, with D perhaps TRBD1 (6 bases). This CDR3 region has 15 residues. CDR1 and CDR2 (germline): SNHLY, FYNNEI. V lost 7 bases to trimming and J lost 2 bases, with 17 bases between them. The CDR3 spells CASTQGTTRQETQYF. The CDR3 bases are TGTGCCAGCACCCAGGGGACAACACGTCAAGAGACCCAGTACTTC.

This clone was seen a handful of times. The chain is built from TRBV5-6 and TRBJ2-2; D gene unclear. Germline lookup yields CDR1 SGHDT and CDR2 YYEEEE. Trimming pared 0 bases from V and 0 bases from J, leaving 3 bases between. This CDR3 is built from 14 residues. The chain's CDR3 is CASSLVTNTGELFF. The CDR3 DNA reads TGTGCCAGCAGCTTGGTTACGAACACCGGGGAGCTGTTTTTT.

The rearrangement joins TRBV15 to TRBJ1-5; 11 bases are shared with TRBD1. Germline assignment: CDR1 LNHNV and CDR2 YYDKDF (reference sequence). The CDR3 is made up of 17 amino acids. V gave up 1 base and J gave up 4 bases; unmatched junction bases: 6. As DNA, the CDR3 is TGTGCCACCAGCAGAGGTGGGACAGGGGGAAGGAATCAGCCCCAGCATTTT. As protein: CATSRGGTGGRNQPQHF.

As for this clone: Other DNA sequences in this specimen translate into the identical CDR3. The CDR3 sequence is CASSLGGGETQYF. In DNA, the CDR3 is TGCGCCAGCAGCTTGGGGGGAGGAGAGACCCAGTACTTC. J is TRBJ2-5 and V is TRBV5-1, with D tentatively TRBD2 (6 bases). Trimming shortened V by 0 bases and J by 4 bases, and 7 bases separated the two germline ends. The CDR3 contains 13 residues. Germline V CDR1 and CDR2: SGHRS, YFSETQ.

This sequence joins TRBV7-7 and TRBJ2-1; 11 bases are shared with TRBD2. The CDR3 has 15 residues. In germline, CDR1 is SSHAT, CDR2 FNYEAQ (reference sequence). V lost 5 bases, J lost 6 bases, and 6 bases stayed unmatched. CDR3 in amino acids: CASSHTSGGPNEQFF. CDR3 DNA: TGTGCCAGCAGCCACACTAGCGGGGGCCCCAATGAGCAGTTCTTC.

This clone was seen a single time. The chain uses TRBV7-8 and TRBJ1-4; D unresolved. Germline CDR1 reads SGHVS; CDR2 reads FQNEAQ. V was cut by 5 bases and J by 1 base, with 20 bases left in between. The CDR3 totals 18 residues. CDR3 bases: TGTGCCAGCAGCCTTTACCCTACGAGGGAGGGAACTAATGAAAAACTGTTTTTT. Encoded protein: CASSLYPTREGTNEKLFF.

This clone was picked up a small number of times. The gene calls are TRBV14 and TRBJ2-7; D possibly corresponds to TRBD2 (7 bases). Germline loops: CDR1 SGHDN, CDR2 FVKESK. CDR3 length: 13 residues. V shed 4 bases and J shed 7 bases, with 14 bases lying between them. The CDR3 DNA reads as TGTGCCAGCAGCCCGGTTAGGGGGGGAGAGCAGTACTTC. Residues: CASSPVRGGEQYF.

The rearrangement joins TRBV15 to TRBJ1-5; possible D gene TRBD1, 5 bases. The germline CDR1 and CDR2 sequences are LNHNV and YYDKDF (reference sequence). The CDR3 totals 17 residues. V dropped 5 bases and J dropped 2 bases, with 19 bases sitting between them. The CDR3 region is CATSQQVSGYGNQPQHF. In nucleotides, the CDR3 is TGTGCCACCAGCCAGCAGGTATCAGGGTATGGCAATCAGCCCCAGCATTTT.

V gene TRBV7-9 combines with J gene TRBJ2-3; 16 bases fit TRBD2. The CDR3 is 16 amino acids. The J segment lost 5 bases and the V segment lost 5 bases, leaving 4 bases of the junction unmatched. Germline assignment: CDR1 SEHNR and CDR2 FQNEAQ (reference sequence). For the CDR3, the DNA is TGTGCCAGCAGCACCGGGACTAGCGGGGGGGTAGATACGCAGTATTTT. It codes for CASSTGTSGGVDTQYF.

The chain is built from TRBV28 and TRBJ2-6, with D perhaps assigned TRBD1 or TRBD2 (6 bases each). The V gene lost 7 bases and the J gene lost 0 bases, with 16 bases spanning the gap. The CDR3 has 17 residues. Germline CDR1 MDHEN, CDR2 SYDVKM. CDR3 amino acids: CASNPGLRGSGANVLTF. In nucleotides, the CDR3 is TGTGCCAGCAACCCGGGACTCAGGGGCTCTGGGGCCAACGTCCTGACTTTC.

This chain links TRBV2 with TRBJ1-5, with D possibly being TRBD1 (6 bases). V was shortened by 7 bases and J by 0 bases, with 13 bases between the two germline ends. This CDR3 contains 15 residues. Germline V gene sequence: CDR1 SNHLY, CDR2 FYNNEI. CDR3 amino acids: CASMGAGISNQPQHF. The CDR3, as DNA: TGTGCCAGCATGGGGGCAGGGATTAGCAATCAGCCCCAGCATTTT.

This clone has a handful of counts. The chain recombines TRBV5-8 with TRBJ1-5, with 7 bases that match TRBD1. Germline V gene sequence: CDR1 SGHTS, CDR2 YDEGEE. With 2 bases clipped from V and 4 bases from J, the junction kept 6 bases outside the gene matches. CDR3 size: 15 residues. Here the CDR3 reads CASSFGRGDNQPQHF. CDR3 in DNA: TGTGCCAGCAGCTTCGGCAGGGGGGATAATCAGCCCCAGCATTTT. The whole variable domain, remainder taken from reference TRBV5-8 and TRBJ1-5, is EAGVTQSPTHLIKTRGQQATLRCSPISGHTSVYWYQQALGLGLQFLLWYDEGEERNRGNFPPRFSGRQFPNYSSELNVNALELEDSALYLCASSFGRGDNQPQHFGDGTRLSIL.

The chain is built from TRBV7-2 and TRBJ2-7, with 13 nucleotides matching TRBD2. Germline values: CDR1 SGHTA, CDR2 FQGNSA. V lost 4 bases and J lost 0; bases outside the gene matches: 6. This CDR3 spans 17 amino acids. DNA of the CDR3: TGTGCCAGCAGCTCCGGACTAGCGGGAGCCTCCTCCTACGAGCAGTACTTC. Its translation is CASSSGLAGASSYEQYF.

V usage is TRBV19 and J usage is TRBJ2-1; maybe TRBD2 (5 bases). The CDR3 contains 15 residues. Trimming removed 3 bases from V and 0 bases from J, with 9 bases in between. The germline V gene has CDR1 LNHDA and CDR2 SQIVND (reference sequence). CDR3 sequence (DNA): TGTGCCAGTAGTATCCTGGGGAGCTCCTACAATGAGCAGTTCTTC. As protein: CASSILGSSYNEQFF. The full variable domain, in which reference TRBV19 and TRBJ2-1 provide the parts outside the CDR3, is DGGITQSPKYLFRKEGQNVTLSCEQNLNHDAMYWYRQDPGQGLRLIYYSQIVNDFQKGDIAEGYSVSREKKESFPLTVTSAQKNPTAFYLCASSILGSSYNEQFFGPGTRLTVL.

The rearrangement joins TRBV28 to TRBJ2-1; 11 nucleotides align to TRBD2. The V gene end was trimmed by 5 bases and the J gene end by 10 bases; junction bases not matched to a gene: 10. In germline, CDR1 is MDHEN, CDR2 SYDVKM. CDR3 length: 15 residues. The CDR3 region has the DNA TGTGCCAGCAGTCCCGGGACTAGCGGTAGTAAGGAGCAGTTCTTC. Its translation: CASSPGTSGSKEQFF. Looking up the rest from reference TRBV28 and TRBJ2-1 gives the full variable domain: DVKVTQSSRYLVKRTGEKVFLECVQDMDHENMFWYRQDPGLGLRLIYFSYDVKMKEKGDIPEGYSVSREKKERFSLILESASTNQTSMYLCASSPGTSGSKEQFFGPGTRLTVL.

The CDR3 sequence is CASSTTRPGFHNYGYTF. The CDR3 DNA is TGTGCCAGCAGTACCACACGGCCAGGGTTTCATAACTATGGCTACACCTTC. The chain joins TRBV28 to TRBJ1-2; a possible D gene is TRBD1 (5 bases). Germline V lookup: CDR1 MDHEN, CDR2 SYDVKM. This CDR3 is built from 17 residues. Trimming took 5 bases from V and 1 from J, leaving 20 bases between them.

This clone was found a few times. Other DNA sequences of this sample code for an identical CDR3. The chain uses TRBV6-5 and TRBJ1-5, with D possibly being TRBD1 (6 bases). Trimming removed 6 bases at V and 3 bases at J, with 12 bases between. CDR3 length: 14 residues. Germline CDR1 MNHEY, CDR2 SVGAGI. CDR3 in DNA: TGTGCCAGCAGAGCGGGGGGCAACAATCAGCCCCAGCATTTT. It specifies CASRAGGNNQPQHF.

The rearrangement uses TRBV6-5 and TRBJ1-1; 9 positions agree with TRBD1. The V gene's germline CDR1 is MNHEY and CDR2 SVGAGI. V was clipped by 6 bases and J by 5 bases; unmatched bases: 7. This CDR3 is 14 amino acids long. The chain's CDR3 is CASSIQGAGTEAFF. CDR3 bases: TGTGCCAGCAGCATACAGGGGGCTGGGACTGAAGCTTTCTTT.

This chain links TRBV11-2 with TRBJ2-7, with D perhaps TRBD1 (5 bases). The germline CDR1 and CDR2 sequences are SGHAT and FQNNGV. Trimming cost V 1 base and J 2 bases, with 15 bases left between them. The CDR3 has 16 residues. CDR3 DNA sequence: TGTGCCAGCAGCTTAGTACAAAGGGAAGGGGCCTACGAGCAGTACTTC. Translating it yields CASSLVQREGAYEQYF.

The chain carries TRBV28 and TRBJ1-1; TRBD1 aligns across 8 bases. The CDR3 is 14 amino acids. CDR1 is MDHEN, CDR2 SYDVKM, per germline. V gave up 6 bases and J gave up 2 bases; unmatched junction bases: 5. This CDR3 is CASRTTGVNTEAFF. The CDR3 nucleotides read TGTGCCAGCAGAACGACAGGGGTCAACACTGAAGCTTTCTTT.

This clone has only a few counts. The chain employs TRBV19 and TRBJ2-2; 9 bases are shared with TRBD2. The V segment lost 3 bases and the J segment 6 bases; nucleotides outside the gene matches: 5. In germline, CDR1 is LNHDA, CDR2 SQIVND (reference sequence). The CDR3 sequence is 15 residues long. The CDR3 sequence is CASSIPQRGAGELFF. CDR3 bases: TGTGCCAGTAGTATCCCCCAGCGGGGGGCCGGGGAGCTGTTTTTT.

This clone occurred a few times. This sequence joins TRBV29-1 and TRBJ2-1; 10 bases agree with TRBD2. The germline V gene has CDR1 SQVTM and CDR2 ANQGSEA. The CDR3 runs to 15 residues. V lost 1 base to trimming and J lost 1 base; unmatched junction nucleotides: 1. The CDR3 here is CSVEGTSGSYNEQFF. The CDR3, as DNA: TGCAGCGTTGAAGGGACTAGCGGATCCTACAATGAGCAGTTCTTC.